This T cell receptor (beta chain) was obtained from a study of T cells after posttransplantation cyclophosphamide. Study results and caveats: Recipient CMV seropositivity and CMV reactivation strongly tracked TRB clonality.

This clone was seen many times. Its antigen is not known. CDR3 size: 12 residues. V lost 5 bases to trimming and J lost 4 bases, with 6 bases between them. Per germline, CDR1 LNHDA and CDR2 SQIVND (reference sequence). Only in-frame clones appear in the TCRdb table, and some are missing; sequencing was by immunoSEQ multiplex PCR. This repertoire holds more than 35,000 clones, and none appear only once. The sample was PBMCs. The receptor was isolated from a man in his fifties in good health, CMV-negative, and a related stem cell transplant donor. The gene calls are TRBV19 and TRBJ1-5; no clear D. The chain's CDR3 is CASSSRNQPQHF. CDR3 coding DNA: TGTGCCAGTAGTTCCCGGAATCAGCCCCAGCATTTT.